The present TCR beta chain was sequenced within a study of blood T cells in healthy people across ages. Germline CDR1 and CDR2: MNHEY and SVGEGT. The ends were cut back, 10 bases at V and 2 bases at J, with 14 bases in the middle. The CDR3 has 13 amino acids. Then a second PCR, running roughly 7 to 11 cycles, was carried out with a sample-barcoded 5' primer and a J-beta primer mix. Each CDR3 protein is one row after TCRdb ran MiXCR on the 5' RACE reads. This table has 540,000 or so distinct CDR3 sequences, more than 45% appearing once. Sequenced sample: blood. The rearrangement links TRBV6-2 or TRBV6-3 to TRBJ2-5, with D hard to call. The receptor's source is an elderly man in good health. CDR3 residues: CAIQRGRQETQYF. The CDR3 DNA reads as TGTGCCATCCAGAGAGGCAGACAAGAGACCCAGTACTTC.